This is a list of T cell receptor beta chains from one sample in a study of CD8+ T cells in alopecia areata. Profiling relied on immunoSEQ multiplex PCR, and the TCRdb table lists in-frame clones only, not all of them. The table records about 94,000 clones, about 70% of them present only once. The specimen was CD8+ T cells sorted from blood, collected between weeks 44 and 45, from a patient treated with tofacitinib. The source of these receptors is a human donor with alopecia areata. Both conserved end residues are part of each CDR3. The order of the fields is clone size, J gene, D gene, V gene, CDR3 length, CDR3 DNA, CDR3 protein. The D gene is left open where the match is weak. Clone size is given for some rows only: seen once, a few or many times, or a class if the clone is expanded.

size: -
J: TRBJ2-1
D: -
V: TRBV2
length: 14
DNA: TGTGCCAGCAGTGATTTGGCCCGAGGGGATGAGCAGTTCTTC
CDR3: CASSDLARGDEQFF

size: -
J: TRBJ2-1
D: -
V: TRBV29-1
length: 10
DNA: TGCAGCGGTACGTACAATGAGCAGTTCTTC
CDR3: CSGTYNEQFF

size: -
J: TRBJ2-7
D: -
V: TRBV7-9
length: 14
DNA: TGTGCCAGCAGCCCCCGGACCGAAAACTACGAGCAGTACTTC
CDR3: CASSPRTENYEQYF

size: -
J: TRBJ1-2
D: TRBD1
V: TRBV27
length: 16
DNA: TGTGCCAGCAGTTCGTCGGACAGGGCGGCTAACTATGGCTACACCTTC
CDR3: CASSSSDRAANYGYTF

size: -
J: TRBJ2-3
D: TRBD2
V: TRBV7-2
length: 14
DNA: TGTGCCAGCAGCCCCGGACTAGCGGGGAATACGCAGTATTTT
CDR3: CASSPGLAGNTQYF

size: -
J: TRBJ2-1
D: -
V: TRBV30
length: 12
DNA: TGTGCCTGGGCCCTAGGGAACAATGAGCAGTTCTTC
CDR3: CAWALGNNEQFF

size: -
J: TRBJ1-6
D: -
V: TRBV5-5
length: 10
DNA: TGTGCCAGCAGCCATCCGCCCCTCCACTTT
CDR3: CASSHPPLHF

size: many
J: TRBJ2-3
D: TRBD2
V: TRBV11-2
length: 15
DNA: TGTGCCAGCAGCCCCAGCGGGGGGGCGCTGGGTACGCAGTATTTT
CDR3: CASSPSGGALGTQYF

size: -
J: TRBJ1-2
D: TRBD1
V: TRBV5-4
length: 13
DNA: TGTGCCAGCAGCTTCGACAGGGGCTATGGCTACACCTTC
CDR3: CASSFDRGYGYTF

size: few
J: TRBJ2-5
D: -
V: TRBV10-3
length: 14
DNA: TGTGCCATCAGTGAAGAAGTTGCCCAAGAGACCCAGTACTTC
CDR3: CAISEEVAQETQYF

size: -
J: TRBJ2-5
D: -
V: TRBV4-3
length: 15
DNA: TGCGCCAGCAGCCAAGATCAGGGCAGGGAGGAGACCCAGTACTTC
CDR3: CASSQDQGREETQYF

size: -
J: TRBJ2-5
D: -
V: TRBV4-3
length: 13
DNA: TGCGCCAGCAGCCAACAAGTCGGTCGGTCCCAGTACTTC
CDR3: CASSQQVGRSQYF

size: -
J: TRBJ2-2
D: -
V: TRBV4-3
length: 17
DNA: TGCGCCAGCAGCCAAGACTCGGACAGTTGGGACACCGGGGAGCTGTTTTTT
CDR3: CASSQDSDSWDTGELFF

size: -
J: TRBJ2-7
D: -
V: TRBV27
length: 13
DNA: TGTGCCAGCAGTTCCTACGACTCCTACGAGCAGTACTTC
CDR3: CASSSYDSYEQYF

size: -
J: TRBJ1-1
D: -
V: TRBV13
length: 15
DNA: TGTGCCAGCAGCTACCCTACAGCAGCCTCGAATGAAGCTTTCTTT
CDR3: CASSYPTAASNEAFF

size: -
J: TRBJ1-2
D: -
V: TRBV25-1
length: 12
DNA: TGTGCCAGTTCCCTGGACCTCTATGGCTACACCTTC
CDR3: CASSLDLYGYTF

size: -
J: TRBJ1-1
D: -
V: TRBV10-2
length: 14
DNA: TGCGCCAGCGCCGCCGGGTTGTATAGTTCTGAAGCTTTCTTT
CDR3: CASAAGLYSSEAFF

size: once
J: TRBJ1-5
D: -
V: TRBV15
length: 15
DNA: TGTGCCACCAGCAGAGACAGGCAGGGTAAAAAGCCCCAGCATTTT
CDR3: CATSRDRQGKKPQHF

size: -
J: TRBJ2-4
D: -
V: TRBV29-1
length: 13
DNA: TGCAGCGTTGTATCTGGGGATCAAAACATTCAGTACTTC
CDR3: CSVVSGDQNIQYF

size: -
J: TRBJ2-7
D: -
V: TRBV30
length: 12
DNA: TGTGCCTGGAGTGTAACCACTGGCGAGCAGTACTTC
CDR3: CAWSVTTGEQYF

size: -
J: TRBJ2-3
D: -
V: TRBV11-2
length: 12
DNA: TGTGCCAGCAGCTTTTGGGAAGATACGCAGTATTTT
CDR3: CASSFWEDTQYF

size: -
J: TRBJ1-5
D: -
V: TRBV5-6
length: 14
DNA: TGTGCCAGCAGCTTGCAAGAGGGCGGTCAGCCCCAGCATTTT
CDR3: CASSLQEGGQPQHF

size: few
J: TRBJ2-1
D: -
V: TRBV4-1
length: 14
DNA: TGCGCCAGCAGCCAAGATCTAGTAGGGGTTGAGCAGTTCTTC
CDR3: CASSQDLVGVEQFF

size: -
J: TRBJ2-2
D: TRBD1
V: TRBV27
length: 13
DNA: TGTGCCAGCAGATCGACAGGGGCCGGGGAGCTGTTTTTT
CDR3: CASRSTGAGELFF

size: -
J: TRBJ2-3
D: TRBD2
V: TRBV5-6
length: 15
DNA: TGTGCCAGCAGCTCCGGGCTAGCGGGGGGAGATACGCAGTATTTT
CDR3: CASSSGLAGGDTQYF

size: -
J: TRBJ1-1
D: -
V: TRBV6-5
length: 15
DNA: TGTGCCAGCATACCAACCGGGACAATGAACACTGAAGCTTTCTTT
CDR3: CASIPTGTMNTEAFF

size: -
J: TRBJ2-1
D: -
V: TRBV23-1
length: 15
DNA: TGCGCCAGCAGTCAATCTGATGAGATTTACAATGAGCAGTTCTTC
CDR3: CASSQSDEIYNEQFF

size: -
J: TRBJ1-1
D: -
V: TRBV19
length: 13
DNA: TGTGCCAGTACCCCCGGAGGTAGGAATGAAGCTTTCTTT
CDR3: CASTPGGRNEAFF

size: -
J: TRBJ1-5
D: -
V: TRBV5-6
length: 13
DNA: TGTGCCAGCAGCCCCCGTAGCAATCAGCCCCAGCATTTT
CDR3: CASSPRSNQPQHF

size: -
J: TRBJ1-2
D: TRBD1
V: TRBV5-6
length: 15
DNA: TGTGCCAGCAGCGGATCGGGACAGGGTCGCTATGGCTACACCTTC
CDR3: CASSGSGQGRYGYTF

size: -
J: TRBJ1-6
D: -
V: TRBV11-2
length: 12
DNA: TGTGCCAGCAGCTTAGAAGGTTCACCCCTCCACTTT
CDR3: CASSLEGSPLHF

size: -
J: TRBJ1-1
D: -
V: TRBV29-1
length: 12
DNA: TGCAGCGTTGTTTCGGGGAACACTGAAGCTTTCTTT
CDR3: CSVVSGNTEAFF

size: -
J: TRBJ1-6
D: -
V: TRBV14
length: 13
DNA: TGTGCCAGCAGTCTTGGGTACGGTTCACCCCTCCACTTT
CDR3: CASSLGYGSPLHF

size: -
J: TRBJ2-3
D: TRBD2
V: TRBV7-2
length: 17
DNA: TGTGCCAGCAGCTTATTTCGGGGGGGCCCCTCTACTAATACGCAGTATTTT
CDR3: CASSLFRGGPSTNTQYF

size: -
J: TRBJ2-7
D: TRBD1
V: TRBV5-1
length: 14
DNA: TGCGCCAGCAGCTCCGGGACAGGAGCCCACGAGCAGTACTTC
CDR3: CASSSGTGAHEQYF

size: -
J: TRBJ2-1
D: TRBD1
V: TRBV11-3
length: 13
DNA: TGTGCCAGCAGCTGGGTACAGGGGAATGAGCAGTTCTTC
CDR3: CASSWVQGNEQFF

size: -
J: TRBJ1-1
D: TRBD1
V: TRBV4-3
length: 15
DNA: TGCGCCAGCAGCCAAGGGGACAGGGAAGACACTGAAGCTTTCTTT
CDR3: CASSQGDREDTEAFF

size: -
J: TRBJ1-2
D: -
V: TRBV23-1
length: 14
DNA: TGCGCCAGCAGTCGGAAGACACAAGCTTATGGCTACACCTTC
CDR3: CASSRKTQAYGYTF

size: -
J: TRBJ2-5
D: TRBD1
V: TRBV7-9
length: 16
DNA: TGTGCCAGCTCACTGGGACAGGGGCGAATCAAAGAGACCCAGTACTTC
CDR3: CASSLGQGRIKETQYF

size: -
J: TRBJ1-5
D: -
V: TRBV10-3
length: 17
DNA: TGTGCCATCAGTGAGTCGATCGGGGCTGGGAGCAATCAGCCCCAGCATTTT
CDR3: CAISESIGAGSNQPQHF

size: -
J: TRBJ2-1
D: TRBD1
V: TRBV2
length: 17
DNA: TGTGCCAGCAGTGGCTTGACAGGGGACAAGGGTTACAATGAGCAGTTCTTC
CDR3: CASSGLTGDKGYNEQFF

size: -
J: TRBJ2-1
D: -
V: TRBV5-1
length: 15
DNA: TGCGCCAGCAGCGCGAAGGATATAGGCTACAATGAGCAGTTCTTC
CDR3: CASSAKDIGYNEQFF

size: -
J: TRBJ1-1
D: -
V: TRBV19
length: 14
DNA: TGTGCCAGTAGTTTCGGTGAAGGGTATACTGAAGCTTTCTTT
CDR3: CASSFGEGYTEAFF

size: -
J: TRBJ1-5
D: -
V: TRBV29-1
length: 14
DNA: TGCAGCGCCATCGAGCCAGGGGGCAATCAGCCCCAGCATTTT
CDR3: CSAIEPGGNQPQHF

size: -
J: TRBJ2-2
D: -
V: TRBV27
length: 16
DNA: TGTGCCAGCAGTCCATACTCGAAGGTTGAGGCCGGGGAGCTGTTTTTT
CDR3: CASSPYSKVEAGELFF

size: few
J: TRBJ2-1
D: -
V: TRBV2
length: 11
DNA: TGTGCCAGCAGCGTAGGGGATGAGCAGTTCTTC
CDR3: CASSVGDEQFF

size: -
J: TRBJ2-6
D: -
V: TRBV7-9
length: 15
DNA: TGTGCCAGCAGCTTAGTGCTATTGGGGGCCAACGTCCTGACTTTC
CDR3: CASSLVLLGANVLTF